This TCR beta chain was found in a study of PD-1 blockade in classical Hodgkin lymphoma. The overall study: Intravenous nivolumab at 3 mg/kg was given to patients every 2 weeks.

Trimming cost V 4 bases and J 12 bases; bases outside gene matches: 13. Germline lookup yields CDR1 SQVTM and CDR2 ANQGSEA. The CDR3 runs 14 residues. Brentuximab vedotin exposure varied, and every patient relapsed after autologous stem cell transplantation. TCRdb keeps only in-frame clones here, not all; method: immunoSEQ multiplex PCR. The data hold about 40,000 clones, with over 80% observed a single time. The study's findings and limits: Diversity in CD4+ TCRs, unlike that measured in CD8+ TCRs, had risen significantly by C4D1. Patients excluded were those beginning nivolumab under 1 year after ASCT. Why repertoires differed is undefined; disease activity or prior therapy possibly contributed.

As regards this clone: Antigen specificity is unknown.

This rearrangement joins TRBV29-1 to TRBJ1-1, with 11 positions matching TRBD1. The TCR was taken from a human donor with classical Hodgkin lymphoma. Sequences were derived from peripheral blood mononuclear cells (PBMCs), sampled at baseline. The CDR3 loop reads CSVAQGQGAPESFF. The CDR3 bases are TGCAGCGTTGCCCAAGGACAGGGGGCGCCTGAGTCTTTCTTT.